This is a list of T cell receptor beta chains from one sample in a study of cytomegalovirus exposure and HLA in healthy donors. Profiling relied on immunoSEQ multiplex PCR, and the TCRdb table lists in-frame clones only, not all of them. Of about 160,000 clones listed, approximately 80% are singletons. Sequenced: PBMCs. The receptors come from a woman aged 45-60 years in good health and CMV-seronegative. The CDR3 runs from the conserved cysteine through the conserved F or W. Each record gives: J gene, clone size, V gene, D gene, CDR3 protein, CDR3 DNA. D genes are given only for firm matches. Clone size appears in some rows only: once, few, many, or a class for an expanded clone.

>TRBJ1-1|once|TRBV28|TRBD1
CASSFRQGANTEAFF
TGTGCCAGCAGTTTCAGACAGGGGGCGAACACTGAAGCTTTCTTT
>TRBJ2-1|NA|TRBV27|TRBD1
CASSSLTGGADNEQFF
TGTGCCAGCAGTTCCCTGACAGGGGGCGCAGACAATGAGCAGTTCTTC
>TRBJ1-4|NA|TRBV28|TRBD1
CASSLTGSTGKLFF
TGTGCCAGCAGTTTGACAGGGTCTACGGGAAAACTGTTTTTT
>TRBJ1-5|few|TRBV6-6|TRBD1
CASSRDRVNQPQHF
TGTGCCAGTTCACGGGACAGGGTAAATCAGCCCCAGCATTTT
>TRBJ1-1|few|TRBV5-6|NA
CASSPQGTEAFF
TGTGCCAGCAGCCCCCAGGGGACTGAAGCTTTCTTT
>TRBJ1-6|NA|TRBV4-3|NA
CASSQVRVINSPLHF
TGCGCCAGCAGCCAAGTCAGGGTCATAAATTCACCCCTCCACTTT
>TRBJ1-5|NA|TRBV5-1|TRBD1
CASSLGDSGINQPQHF
TGCGCCAGCAGCTTAGGGGACAGTGGAATCAATCAGCCCCAGCATTTT
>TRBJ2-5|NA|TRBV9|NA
CASSVGPGGGGETQYF
TGTGCCAGCAGCGTAGGTCCGGGAGGGGGCGGGGAGACCCAGTACTTC
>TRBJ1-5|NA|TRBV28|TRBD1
CASRPEGQGGNQPQHF
TGTGCCAGCAGGCCCGAGGGACAGGGAGGCAATCAGCCCCAGCATTTT
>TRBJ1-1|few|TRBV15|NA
CATSREVRNTEAFF
TGTGCCACCAGCAGAGAGGTCAGGAACACTGAAGCTTTCTTT
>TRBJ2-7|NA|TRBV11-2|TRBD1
CASSAIGGHEQYF
TGTGCCAGCAGCGCCATAGGGGGCCACGAGCAGTACTTC
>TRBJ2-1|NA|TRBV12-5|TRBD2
CASGLNAGDNEQFF
TGTGCTAGTGGTTTAAATGCGGGGGACAATGAGCAGTTCTTC
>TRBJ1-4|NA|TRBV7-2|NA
CASSFNREEKLFF
TGTGCCAGCAGCTTTAACCGGGAAGAAAAACTGTTTTTT
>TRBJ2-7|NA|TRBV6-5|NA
CASTSGQKYEQYF
TGTGCCAGCACTTCCGGACAGAAATACGAGCAGTACTTC
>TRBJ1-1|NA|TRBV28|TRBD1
CASSPRDRANTEAFF
TGTGCCAGCAGTCCTCGGGACAGGGCGAACACTGAAGCTTTCTTT
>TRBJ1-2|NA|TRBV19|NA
CASGRGQRIYGYTF
TGTGCCAGTGGCCGTGGACAGAGAATCTATGGCTACACCTTC
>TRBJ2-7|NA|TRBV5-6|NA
CASSLGLYEQYF
TGTGCCAGCAGCTTGGGACTCTACGAGCAGTACTTC
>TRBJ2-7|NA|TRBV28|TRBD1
CASHEGTGTYEQYF
TGTGCCAGCCATGAGGGGACAGGGACGTACGAGCAGTACTTC
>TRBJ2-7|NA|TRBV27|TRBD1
CASSATGGPYEQYF
TGTGCCAGCAGTGCCACAGGGGGCCCCTACGAGCAGTACTTC
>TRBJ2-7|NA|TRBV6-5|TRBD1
CASSQDRERQYF
TGTGCCAGCAGTCAGGACAGGGAGAGGCAGTACTTC
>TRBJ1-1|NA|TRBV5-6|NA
CASSFWKSQETNTEAFF
TGTGCCAGCAGCTTTTGGAAATCACAGGAGACGAACACTGAAGCTTTCTTT
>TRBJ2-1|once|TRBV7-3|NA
CASSPLRPARDNEQFF
TGTGCCAGCAGCCCTTTGAGGCCAGCGAGGGACAATGAGCAGTTCTTC